This passage covers 17 T cell receptor beta chains from one sample sequenced in a study of cytomegalovirus exposure and HLA in healthy donors (dated by TCRdb to the late 2010s). Libraries were prepared through the immunoSEQ multiplex PCR assay. For the multiplex PCR, a mixture combining 60 forward primers for TCR Vbeta segments and 13 reverse primers for TCR Jbeta segments was used. Sourced from immuneACCESS, this table was stored by TCRdb with only in-frame sequences that have V and J called. A share of the clones is absent; for the studies checked, an unresolved V gene accounts for under half, and the remainder has no known explanation. This sample gives 150,000 or so clones in total; about 80% of them show up just once. The top ten hold around 5.4% of the sample. The sequenced sample consisted of PBMCs. These receptors originate from a man aged 30 to 39 in good health and CMV-seropositive.

This chain connects TRBV25-1 to TRBJ2-7; no definite D call. The CDR3 loop spans 12 amino acids. CDR1 and CDR2 (germline): MGHDK, SYGVNS. Trimming shortened V by 4 bases and J by 0 bases, and 4 bases separated the two germline ends. CDR3 bases: TGTGCCAGCAGTGCGTTCTCCTACGAGCAGTACTTC. Translated, it gives CASSAFSYEQYF.

This sequence joins TRBV6-5 and TRBJ2-1; the D is unclear. This CDR3 comprises 13 residues. Trimming took 4 bases from V and 6 from J, leaving 10 bases between them. CDR1 is MNHEY, CDR2 SVGAGI, per germline. The CDR3 here is CASSSLIGNEQFF. In nucleotides, the CDR3 is TGTGCCAGCAGTTCTCTAATTGGCAATGAGCAGTTCTTC.

V gene TRBV6-5 combines with J gene TRBJ2-7; TRBD2 matches 10 bases. The germline gives CDR1 MNHEY, CDR2 SVGAGI. The CDR3 totals 15 residues. The junction had 4 bases not matched to a gene; V was cut back by 2 bases and J by 3 bases. CDR3 coding DNA: TGTGCCAGCAGTTACAAGGCTAGCGGGAGCTACGAGCAGTACTTC. Its protein product is CASSYKASGSYEQYF.

CDR3 sequence: CASSIDLGVEREQYF. CDR3 DNA sequence: TGTGCCAGCAGCATAGATTTGGGAGTAGAGCGCGAGCAGTACTTC. This chain connects TRBV7-6 to TRBJ2-7, with D possibly being TRBD2 (5 bases). Looked up from germline, CDR1 is SGHVS and CDR2 is FNYEAQ. The CDR3 consists of 15 residues. V shed 5 bases and J shed 6 bases, with 20 bases lying between them. Drawing the rest from reference TRBV7-6 and TRBJ2-7, the complete variable domain is GAGVSQSPRYKVTKRGQDVALRCDPISGHVSLYWYRQALGQGPEFLTYFNYEAQQDKSGLPNDRFSAERPEGSISTLTIQRTEQRDSAMYRCASSIDLGVEREQYFGPGTRLTVT.

The genes are TRBV27 and TRBJ1-1; D might be TRBD1 (6 bases). This CDR3 comprises 18 residues. Between the trimmed V and J ends, which lost 0 bases and 0 bases, there was a span of 17 bases. Germline V gene lookup returns CDR1 MNHEY and CDR2 SMNVEV (reference sequence). CDR3 in amino acids: CASSLSFSDRRMNTEAFF. For the CDR3, the DNA is TGTGCCAGCAGTTTATCTTTCTCGGACAGAAGGATGAACACTGAAGCTTTCTTT.

The CDR3 sequence is CASSPQGVPIPLHF. Written as DNA, the CDR3 is TGTGCCAGCAGCCCACAGGGGGTGCCCATACCCCTCCACTTT. The gene calls are TRBV6-5 and TRBJ1-6, with TRBD1 identical over 8 bases. V shed 6 bases, J shed 12 bases, and the junction held 10 bases outside the gene matches. Germline CDR1 and CDR2: MNHEY and SVGAGI. CDR3 length equals 14 residues.

This chain links TRBV20-1 with TRBJ2-1, with D perhaps matching TRBD1 (5 bases). The CDR3 sequence is 11 residues long. Germline V gene lookup returns CDR1 DFQATT and CDR2 SNEGSKA (reference sequence). Trimming pared 7 bases from V and 5 bases from J, leaving 9 bases between. CDR3 loop: CSGGGNNEQFF. In nucleotides, the CDR3 is TGCAGTGGGGGCGGCAACAATGAGCAGTTCTTC.

The chain is built from TRBV16 and TRBJ1-5, with D possibly matching TRBD1 (6 bases). Trimming cost V 8 bases and J 3 bases, with 14 bases left between them. CDR3 length equals 14 residues. Per germline, CDR1 KGHSY and CDR2 FQNENV. The DNA of the CDR3 is TGTGCCAGCGGCTTACAGGGCTTCAATCAGCCCCAGCATTTT. Translation: CASGLQGFNQPQHF.

The genes are TRBV18 and TRBJ2-7, with 7 bases matching TRBD1. The V and J ends lost 4 bases and 0 bases, in that order; junction bases with no gene match: 15. Germline V gene data show CDR1 as KGHSH and CDR2 as LQKENI. This CDR3 is built from 18 residues. This CDR3 reads CASSQLTGATGISYEQYF. CDR3 coding DNA: TGTGCCAGCTCACAACTAACAGGGGCCACCGGTATCTCCTACGAGCAGTACTTC.

This clone turned up a few times. The chain joins TRBV28 to TRBJ2-3, with D possibly matching TRBD2 (5 bases). Per germline, CDR1 MDHEN and CDR2 SYDVKM. V lost 3 bases, J lost 7 bases, and 14 bases lay in between. The CDR3 runs 14 residues. The CDR3 spells CASSFRDRKNTQYF. In DNA form, the CDR3 reads TGTGCCAGCAGTTTCCGGGATCGGAAAAATACGCAGTATTTT. The variable domain in full, completed from reference TRBV28 and TRBJ2-3, reads DVKVTQSSRYLVKRTGEKVFLECVQDMDHENMFWYRQDPGLGLRLIYFSYDVKMKEKGDIPEGYSVSREKKERFSLILESASTNQTSMYLCASSFRDRKNTQYFGPGTRLTVL.

This clone was observed once. J is TRBJ2-1 and V is TRBV7-2, with D unresolved. V lost 5 bases to trimming and J lost 10 bases, with 18 bases between them. The germline CDR1 and CDR2 sequences are SGHTA and FQGNSA. CDR3 length: 14 residues. This CDR3 reads CASSPPTRRHEQFF. The CDR3 coding sequence is TGTGCCAGCAGCCCACCTACTCGTCGACACGAGCAGTTCTTC.

The chain links TRBV6-1 to TRBJ1-2; D is unresolved. Trimming shortened V by 8 bases and J by 7 bases, and 14 bases separated the two germline ends. This CDR3 is 12 amino acids long. The germline V gene has CDR1 MNHNS and CDR2 SASEGT. CDR3 residues: CASLQPGSGYTF. The CDR3 DNA reads as TGTGCCAGCCTACAGCCTGGGAGTGGCTACACCTTC.

The genes are TRBV7-6 and TRBJ2-2; D is unresolved. CDR3 length: 16 amino acids. Germline V gene lookup returns CDR1 SGHVS and CDR2 FNYEAQ. Trimming took 1 base from V and 6 from J, leaving 15 bases between them. CDR3 nucleotides: TGTGCCAGCAGCTTAGAGGCAGGCAGCCCAGCCGGGGAGCTGTTTTTT. It codes for CASSLEAGSPAGELFF.

V and J are TRBV11-2 and TRBJ2-5; 9 bases agree with TRBD2. The DNA end favors TRBJ2-7, so the J call may be wrong. The CDR3 sequence is 15 residues long. CDR1 and CDR2 (germline): SGHAT, FQNNGV. CDR3 DNA: TGTGCCAGCAGCTTAGTGCGGGGGGGGCTCTACGAGCAGTACTTC. It codes for CASSLVRGGLYEQYF.

The chain uses TRBV11-2 and TRBJ2-7; no clear D gene. Looked up from germline, CDR1 is SGHAT and CDR2 is FQNNGV. This CDR3 region has 11 residues. V was clipped by 1 base and J by 7 bases, with 5 bases between them. The CDR3 sequence: CASSLVGEQYF. CDR3 bases: TGTGCCAGCAGCTTAGTCGGGGAGCAGTACTTC.

This rearrangement joins TRBV5-1 to TRBJ2-3; D is unclear. The CDR3 runs 14 residues. Germline V gene data show CDR1 as SGHRS and CDR2 as YFSETQ. V lost 2 bases and J lost 2, with 9 bases in between. The CDR3 DNA reads TGCGCCAGCAGCTTCCCGGCGGACACAGATACGCAGTATTTT. Residues: CASSFPADTDTQYF.

This chain links TRBV5-6 with TRBJ2-2, with D hard to call. The length of the CDR3 is 14 residues. V dropped 1 base and J dropped 6 bases, with 10 bases sitting between them. CDR1 and CDR2 (germline): SGHDT, YYEEEE. Here the CDR3 reads CASSLLAVAGELFF. The CDR3 coding sequence is TGTGCCAGCAGCTTGTTGGCTGTGGCCGGGGAGCTGTTTTTT.